A selection of T cell receptor beta chains follows, all from one sample in a study of CD8 T cells in ankylosing spondylitis. TCRdb reprocessed the 5' RACE reads with MiXCR, giving one entry per CDR3 protein. The table has 200,000 to 250,000 distinct CDR3 sequences, roughly a tenth seen once; the top ten hold 2.6%. Sequencing input: blood, either unsorted or a sorted T cell fraction (not recorded which). The receptors here all came from a male donor with ankylosing spondylitis or in good health (not recorded which). Both conserved end residues are part of each CDR3. The D gene is left open where the match is weak. The size of a clone is reported for some rows only, either as once, few or many, or as a class for expanded clones.

abundance: many; d_gene: TRBD1; v_gene: TRBV7-2; j_gene: TRBJ2-1; len: 14; CDR3aa: CASSVGTVLWEQFF; CDR3nt: TGTGCCAGCAGCGTAGGGACAGTGCTATGGGAGCAGTTCTTC
abundance: many; d_gene: NA; v_gene: TRBV12-3/TRBV12-4; j_gene: TRBJ2-5; len: 13; CDR3aa: CASSQGGGETQYF; CDR3nt: TGTGCCAGCAGTCAGGGAGGGGGAGAGACCCAGTACTTC
abundance: few; d_gene: TRBD2; v_gene: TRBV7-9; j_gene: TRBJ2-1; len: 15; CDR3aa: CASSSKTSGETEQFF; CDR3nt: TGTGCCAGCAGCTCTAAGACTAGCGGGGAGACTGAGCAGTTCTTC
abundance: many; d_gene: NA; v_gene: TRBV6-1; j_gene: TRBJ2-1; len: 15; CDR3aa: CATSYYSDSYNEQFF; CDR3nt: TGTGCCACCTCCTATTATTCGGACAGCTACAATGAGCAGTTCTTC
abundance: many; d_gene: NA; v_gene: TRBV12-3/TRBV12-4; j_gene: TRBJ1-1; len: 18; CDR3aa: CASSLWGATSRRDTEAFF; CDR3nt: TGTGCCAGCAGTTTATGGGGGGCGACAAGTCGGAGGGACACTGAAGCTTTCTTT
abundance: few; d_gene: TRBD1; v_gene: TRBV6-5; j_gene: TRBJ2-3; len: 16; CDR3aa: CASSYGQGASTDTQYF; CDR3nt: TGTGCCAGCAGTTATGGACAGGGGGCTAGCACAGATACGCAGTATTTT
abundance: NA; d_gene: TRBD2; v_gene: TRBV20-1; j_gene: TRBJ2-7; len: 12; CDR3aa: CSALSPSGRAGF; CDR3nt: TGCAGTGCTCTATCCCCTAGCGGGAGGGCCGGCTTC
abundance: many; d_gene: NA; v_gene: TRBV15; j_gene: TRBJ2-3; len: 16; CDR3aa: CATSRDLGPSTDTQYF; CDR3nt: TGTGCCACCAGCAGAGATCTGGGTCCTAGCACAGATACGCAGTATTTT
abundance: many; d_gene: NA; v_gene: TRBV12-3/TRBV12-4; j_gene: TRBJ1-1; len: 10; CDR3aa: CASRQQEAFF; CDR3nt: TGTGCCAGCAGACAACAGGAAGCTTTCTTT
abundance: many; d_gene: NA; v_gene: TRBV14; j_gene: TRBJ1-6; len: 15; CDR3aa: CASSQFQGENSPLHF; CDR3nt: TGTGCCAGCAGCCAATTTCAGGGTGAAAATTCACCCCTCCACTTT
abundance: many; d_gene: TRBD1; v_gene: TRBV20-1; j_gene: TRBJ1-5; len: 14; CDR3aa: CSAIQGASNQPQHF; CDR3nt: TGCAGTGCTATACAGGGGGCTAGCAATCAGCCCCAGCATTTT
abundance: many; d_gene: TRBD1; v_gene: TRBV15; j_gene: TRBJ2-6; len: 18; CDR3aa: CATSRQGEPFSGANVLTF; CDR3nt: TGTGCCACCAGCAGACAGGGGGAGCCTTTCTCTGGGGCCAACGTCCTGACTTTC
abundance: few; d_gene: NA; v_gene: TRBV12-3/TRBV12-4; j_gene: TRBJ1-2; len: 13; CDR3aa: CASSLLRRDGYTF; CDR3nt: TGTGCCAGCAGTTTGTTGAGGCGGGATGGCTACACCTTC
abundance: many; d_gene: NA; v_gene: TRBV5-6; j_gene: TRBJ2-1; len: 15; CDR3aa: CASSVPGGAYNEQFF; CDR3nt: TGTGCCAGCAGCGTCCCAGGGGGGGCTTACAATGAGCAGTTCTTC
abundance: NA; d_gene: NA; v_gene: TRBV20-1; j_gene: TRBJ2-1; len: 15; CDR3aa: CSAPDRIGAGNEQFF; CDR3nt: TGCAGTGCCCCGGACCGAATTGGGGCCGGCAATGAGCAGTTCTTC
abundance: few; d_gene: NA; v_gene: TRBV23-1; j_gene: TRBJ1-2; len: 11; CDR3aa: CASPRGEGYTF; CDR3nt: TGCGCCAGCCCCCGGGGGGAGGGCTACACCTTC
abundance: few; d_gene: NA; v_gene: TRBV7-9; j_gene: TRBJ1-1; len: 13; CDR3aa: CASSFRFDTEAFF; CDR3nt: TGTGCCAGCAGCTTTAGGTTCGACACTGAAGCTTTCTTT
abundance: many; d_gene: NA; v_gene: TRBV29-1; j_gene: TRBJ1-4; len: 13; CDR3aa: CSVLTGPSGKLFF; CDR3nt: TGCAGCGTCTTGACAGGACCATCCGGAAAACTGTTTTTT
abundance: many; d_gene: NA; v_gene: TRBV3-1; j_gene: TRBJ2-6; len: 13; CDR3aa: CASSQAGANVLTF; CDR3nt: TGTGCCAGCAGCCAAGCTGGGGCCAACGTCCTGACTTTC
abundance: many; d_gene: NA; v_gene: TRBV6-5; j_gene: TRBJ2-7; len: 14; CDR3aa: CASSFRSPVYEQYF; CDR3nt: TGTGCCAGCAGTTTTCGTAGTCCGGTCTACGAGCAGTACTTC
abundance: many; d_gene: TRBD1; v_gene: TRBV30; j_gene: TRBJ2-7; len: 14; CDR3aa: CAARGGQGTYEQYF; CDR3nt: TGTGCCGCGCGAGGGGGACAGGGAACCTACGAGCAGTACTTC
abundance: few; d_gene: NA; v_gene: TRBV6-6; j_gene: TRBJ1-6; len: 13; CDR3aa: CASMRGGNSPLHF; CDR3nt: TGTGCCAGCATGAGGGGCGGGAATTCACCCCTCCACTTT
abundance: NA; d_gene: NA; v_gene: TRBV4-1; j_gene: TRBJ1-6; len: 15; CDR3aa: CASSPDAAEGSPLHF; CDR3nt: TGCGCCAGCAGCCCTGACGCGGCGGAGGGTTCACCCCTCCACTTT
abundance: NA; d_gene: NA; v_gene: TRBV7-9; j_gene: TRBJ1-2; len: 14; CDR3aa: CASSLSEGLYGYTF; CDR3nt: TGTGCCAGCAGCTTAAGCGAGGGCCTCTATGGCTACACCTTC
abundance: many; d_gene: NA; v_gene: TRBV5-1; j_gene: TRBJ1-2; len: 14; CDR3aa: CASSFRPEVWGYTF; CDR3nt: TGCGCCAGCAGCTTCAGGCCGGAGGTCTGGGGCTACACCTTC
abundance: many; d_gene: NA; v_gene: TRBV3-1; j_gene: TRBJ2-5; len: 14; CDR3aa: CASSPAMGQETQYF; CDR3nt: TGTGCCAGCAGCCCGGCTATGGGACAAGAGACCCAGTACTTC
abundance: many; d_gene: NA; v_gene: TRBV20-1; j_gene: TRBJ2-2; len: 16; CDR3aa: CSARFRGLPNTGELFF; CDR3nt: TGCAGTGCTAGGTTTCGCGGACTACCGAACACCGGGGAGCTGTTTTTT
abundance: NA; d_gene: TRBD1; v_gene: TRBV30; j_gene: TRBJ2-4; len: 15; CDR3aa: CAWSPRTGLKNIQYF; CDR3nt: TGTGCCTGGAGTCCCCGGACAGGCCTAAAAAACATTCAGTACTTC
abundance: many; d_gene: TRBD2; v_gene: TRBV4-1; j_gene: TRBJ2-1; len: 15; CDR3aa: CASSQDSGGANEQFF; CDR3nt: TGCGCCAGCAGCCAAGATAGCGGGGGGGCCAATGAGCAGTTCTTC
abundance: many; d_gene: NA; v_gene: TRBV5-1; j_gene: TRBJ2-1; len: 15; CDR3aa: CASSLGPLGDNEQFF; CDR3nt: TGCGCCAGCAGCTTGGGACCGCTCGGGGACAATGAGCAGTTCTTC
abundance: many; d_gene: TRBD1; v_gene: TRBV9; j_gene: TRBJ1-3; len: 16; CDR3aa: CASSALQGASGNTIYF; CDR3nt: TGTGCCAGCAGCGCTCTACAGGGGGCTTCTGGAAACACCATATATTTT
abundance: many; d_gene: TRBD2; v_gene: TRBV6-5; j_gene: TRBJ2-3; len: 16; CDR3aa: CASSYGLAGSTDTQYF; CDR3nt: TGTGCCAGCAGTTACGGACTAGCGGGTAGCACAGATACGCAGTATTTT
abundance: NA; d_gene: NA; v_gene: TRBV10-3; j_gene: TRBJ1-2; len: 13; CDR3aa: CATRDVAWNRYTF; CDR3nt: TGTGCCACCCGGGATGTTGCCTGGAATCGCTACACCTTC
abundance: many; d_gene: NA; v_gene: TRBV7-2; j_gene: TRBJ2-3; len: 15; CDR3aa: CASSRRFNYADTQYF; CDR3nt: TGTGCCAGCAGCCGCAGGTTCAATTATGCAGATACGCAGTATTTT
abundance: NA; d_gene: NA; v_gene: TRBV10-1; j_gene: TRBJ2-1; len: 16; CDR3aa: CASSESTGAYVDEQFF; CDR3nt: TGCGCCAGCAGTGAGTCGACGGGGGCGTATGTCGATGAGCAGTTCTTC
abundance: many; d_gene: NA; v_gene: TRBV19; j_gene: TRBJ2-1; len: 12; CDR3aa: CASSGSYNEQFF; CDR3nt: TGTGCCAGTAGCGGCTCCTACAATGAGCAGTTCTTC
abundance: many; d_gene: NA; v_gene: TRBV28; j_gene: TRBJ1-5; len: 14; CDR3aa: CASSLEQGSQPQHF; CDR3nt: TGTGCCAGCAGTTTAGAACAGGGTAGTCAGCCCCAGCATTTT
abundance: few; d_gene: NA; v_gene: TRBV25-1; j_gene: TRBJ1-2; len: 17; CDR3aa: CASSVAGWSGGNYGYTF; CDR3nt: TGTGCCAGCAGTGTCGCAGGGTGGTCCGGTGGTAACTATGGCTACACCTTC
abundance: many; d_gene: TRBD1; v_gene: TRBV20-1; j_gene: TRBJ1-5; len: 14; CDR3aa: CSAREGTGSQPQHF; CDR3nt: TGCAGTGCTAGAGAGGGGACAGGGTCCCAGCCCCAGCATTTT
abundance: NA; d_gene: NA; v_gene: TRBV10-3; j_gene: TRBJ2-1; len: 15; CDR3aa: CAISGGALSYNEQFF; CDR3nt: TGTGCCATCAGTGGCGGGGCCCTCTCCTACAATGAGCAGTTCTTC
abundance: NA; d_gene: NA; v_gene: TRBV21-1; j_gene: TRBJ2-7; len: 14; CDR3aa: CASSFEDATYEQYF; CDR3nt: TGTGCCAGCAGCTTCGAGGACGCCACCTACGAGCAGTACTTC
abundance: many; d_gene: TRBD2; v_gene: TRBV7-7; j_gene: TRBJ2-1; len: 15; CDR3aa: CASSLDTSGTSEQFF; CDR3nt: TGTGCCAGCAGCTTAGACACTAGCGGGACTAGTGAGCAGTTCTTC
abundance: many; d_gene: NA; v_gene: TRBV20-1; j_gene: TRBJ2-7; len: 13; CDR3aa: CSVSGTSFGEQYF; CDR3nt: TGCAGTGTCTCCGGGACAAGCTTTGGGGAGCAGTACTTC
abundance: few; d_gene: NA; v_gene: TRBV6-1; j_gene: TRBJ1-4; len: 14; CDR3aa: CASRERATNEKLFF; CDR3nt: TGTGCCAGCAGGGAAAGAGCAACTAATGAAAAACTGTTTTTT